This TCR beta chain was obtained from a study of beta chain features in type 1 diabetes. Every isolated RNA sample was fully reverse transcribed, so sequencing captured expressed TCRB transcripts. Data came from immunoSEQ multiplex PCR; TCRdb stores just in-frame clones and leaves some out. The sample has around 430,000 clones; about 32% are singletons. Overall study findings and caveats: Sampled from patients, naive, central memory and Treg TCRB repertoires appeared more similar than those sampled from healthy donors. cDNA sequencing could over-represent cells with high TCR expression.

In the case of this clone: Its antigen is unknown.

This CDR3 is built from 13 residues. In germline, CDR1 is LNHDA, CDR2 SQIVND (reference sequence). V was pared by 4 bases and J by 2 bases, with 2 bases of the junction left unmatched. The chain employs TRBV19 and TRBJ2-7; 7 bases line up with TRBD1. This clonotype was obtained from a man between 18 and 35 years old in good health. The sequenced sample consisted of naive CD4+ T cells from blood. This CDR3 reads CASSRDSPYEQYF. The CDR3 bases are TGTGCCAGTAGTAGGGACAGCCCCTACGAGCAGTACTTC. Drawing the rest from reference TRBV19 and TRBJ2-7, the complete variable domain is DGGITQSPKYLFRKEGQNVTLSCEQNLNHDAMYWYRQDPGQGLRLIYYSQIVNDFQKGDIAEGYSVSREKKESFPLTVTSAQKNPTAFYLCASSRDSPYEQYFGPGTRLTVT.